The entry below gives a single T cell receptor (beta chain) sequence along with its context. Its antigen is not known. The CDR3 extends over 14 amino acids. Germline V gene sequence: CDR1 GTSNPN, CDR2 SVGIG (reference sequence). V was pared by 5 bases and J by 7 bases, with 7 bases of the junction left unmatched. The sample originates from a study of T-cell memory formation after mild COVID-19. Whole-study results and caveats: Whether second-wave clones peaking at day 37 were SARS-CoV-2 specific went unconfirmed. Whereas later expanders leaned CD4+, clones contracting day 15 to 85 showed a balanced CD4/CD8 makeup. Detection of some responders pre-infection suggested pre-existing cross-reactive memory T cells participated.

Using constant-segment primers, 5'RACE produced TCR alpha and TCR beta cDNA libraries carrying sample barcodes and UMIs. Each CDR3 protein is one row after TCRdb ran MiXCR on the 5' RACE reads. Of about 610,000 distinct CDR3 sequences listed, 17% are singletons. The receptor's source is an adult woman who had mild COVID-19 (a few samples of this study predate the infection). Cell type and time point are not known. This sequence joins TRBV30 and TRBJ2-5; 13 bases map to TRBD2. The sequenced sample consisted of PBMCs or a T cell subset sorted from them (not recorded which). The CDR3 nucleotides read TGTGCCTGGGACACTAGCGGGGGGGCCATGACCCAGTACTTC. Its translation is CAWDTSGGAMTQYF.